This TCR beta chain derives from a study of blood T cell repertoires in COVID-19 (TCRdb year 2020). General notes on the study: Samples from collaborators originated in the United States, Italy and Spain and spanned both the acute and convalescent phases of COVID-19. The material from the prospective study consisted of cDNA or gDNA derived from T cells, B-cell-depleted T cells, or PBMCs. The dataset comprised deeply sampled blood TCRbeta repertoires from subjects exposed to, actively infected with, or recovered from COVID-19. The repertoires were released in a freely available public database meant as a resource for research on the immune response to SARS-CoV-2. Samples were obtained from the ongoing ImmuneRACE study (first 160 participants) and from some 1,200 subjects provided by 6 global collaborators. Sample metadata almost always included a de-identified subject ID, COVID-19 status, age in years and sex. Where HLA class I and class II types were available, the types were taken from metadata supplied by the sample provider, not from assay-based typing. Study-wide conclusions, independent of this receptor: How much clinical and demographic metadata was included differed by source and by participant, and the metadata was provided uncurated.

In the case of this clone: The specificity of this receptor is unknown. Qualities for individual bases were not recorded, and no much larger clone is one base off.

V is clipped by 6 bases and J by 7 bases, and the sequence between their germline boundaries is 13 bases long. The CDR3 spans 13 residues, from the cysteine through the phenylalanine. Just CDR3 DNA is preserved here, 39 bases in frame from base 1. Reading the germline V gene (reference sequence) gives CDR1 LNHDA and CDR2 SQIVND. Enrolling through a virtual design, the prospective study's participants ranged in age from roughly 18 to 89 years and lived across about two dozen United States geographic areas. In the prospective study, cohorts were assigned on the basis of participant-reported clinical history obtained from a screening survey and a study questionnaire. Recovered participants in ImmuneRACE Cohort 3 were defined by two consecutive negative NP/OP PCR tests, clearance by a healthcare professional, or resolution of symptoms. Each participant in the prospective study had whole blood, serum and a nasopharyngeal or oropharyngeal swab collected by mobile phlebotomists. Participants in the prospective study had the option to provide additional blood draws and questionnaires over a roughly two-month period. Blood samples from the prospective study were shipped frozen or at room temperature prior to DNA extraction.

TCRbeta CDR3 regions were amplified from genomic DNA using the immunoSEQ Assay, a bias-controlled multiplex PCR. As for the authors' bioinformatics: The number of nucleated cells in each sample was estimated from the amplification of reference gene primers within the assay. Sequence reads were collapsed and filtered to measure the absolute abundance of every unique TCRbeta CDR3 rearrangement. For each sample, productive Simpson clonality was calculated as the square root of Simpson's diversity index across productive rearrangements. TCRdb took this table from immuneACCESS and kept in-frame rearrangements with V and J called. Such tables lack part of the clones; where checked against another copy, unresolved V genes explain under half of the gap, and the rest is unexplained. V and J calls and clone size are given by that table; D and trimming were obtained from the DNA. Counted in this sample were about 310,000 clones; approximately 85% of them appeared once. The top ten constitute over 2% of the sample.

Specimen: PBMCs or T cells enriched from blood (not recorded which). This TCR derives from a man aged 25 to 40 who had recovered from COVID-19. The V gene is TRBV19 and the J gene is TRBJ2-1; a tentative D match to TRBD2 spans 5 bases. The CDR3 amino acid sequence is: CASRLRAGNEQFF. The DNA sequence reads TGTGCCAGTAGGTTGAGGGCGGGTAATGAGCAGTTCTTC.